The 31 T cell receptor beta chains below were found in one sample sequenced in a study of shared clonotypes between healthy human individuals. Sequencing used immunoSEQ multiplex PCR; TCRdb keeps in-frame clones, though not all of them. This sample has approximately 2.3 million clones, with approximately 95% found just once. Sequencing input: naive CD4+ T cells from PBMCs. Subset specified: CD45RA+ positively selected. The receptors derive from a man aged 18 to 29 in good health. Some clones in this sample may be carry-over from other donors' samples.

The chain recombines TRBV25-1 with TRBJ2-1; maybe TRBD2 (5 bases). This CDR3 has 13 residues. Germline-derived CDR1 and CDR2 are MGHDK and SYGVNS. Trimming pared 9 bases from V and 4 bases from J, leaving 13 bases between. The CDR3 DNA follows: TGTGCCAGTACCAGGCCGGGGTACAATGAGCAGTTCTTC. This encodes CASTRPGYNEQFF.

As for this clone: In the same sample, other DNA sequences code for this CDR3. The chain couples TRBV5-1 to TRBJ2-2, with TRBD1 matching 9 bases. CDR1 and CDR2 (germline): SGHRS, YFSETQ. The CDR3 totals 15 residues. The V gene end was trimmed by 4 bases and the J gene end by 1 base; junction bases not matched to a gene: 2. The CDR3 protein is CASSPGQGNTGELFF. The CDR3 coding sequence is TGCGCCAGCAGCCCGGGACAGGGGAACACCGGGGAGCTGTTTTTT.

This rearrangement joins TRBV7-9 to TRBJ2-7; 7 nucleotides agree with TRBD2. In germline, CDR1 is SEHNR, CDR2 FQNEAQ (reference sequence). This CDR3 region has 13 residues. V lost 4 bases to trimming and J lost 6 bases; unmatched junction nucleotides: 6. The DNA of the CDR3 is TGTGCCAGCAGCTATAGCGGGCAGTCCGAGCAGTACTTC. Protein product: CASSYSGQSEQYF.

DNA for the CDR3: TGTGCCAGCAGTTCCCCGGGACATGGCGGGGGCTACACCTTC. It specifies CASSSPGHGGGYTF. V and J are TRBV28 and TRBJ1-2; weak D call: TRBD1 (6 bases). Germline V gene sequence: CDR1 MDHEN, CDR2 SYDVKM. Trimming removed 4 bases at V and 8 bases at J, with 17 bases between. This CDR3 region has 14 residues.

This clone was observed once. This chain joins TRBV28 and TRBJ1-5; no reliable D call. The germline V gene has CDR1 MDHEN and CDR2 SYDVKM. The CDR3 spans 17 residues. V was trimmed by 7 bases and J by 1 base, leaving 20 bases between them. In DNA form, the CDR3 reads TGTGCCAGCAATAATTTAAGGAGGGAATTGAGCAATCAGCCCCAGCATTTT. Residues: CASNNLRRELSNQPQHF.

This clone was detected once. Here the CDR3 DNA reads TGTGCCAGTAGTATAGTGAAGGGACAGGGAGGCACTGAAGCTTTCTTT. The encoded protein is CASSIVKGQGGTEAFF. The J gene is TRBJ1-1, the V gene TRBV19, with TRBD1 identical over 9 bases. The V and J ends lost 1 base and 4 bases, in that order; junction bases with no gene match: 7. CDR3 size: 16 residues. CDR1 LNHDA and CDR2 SQIVND come from the germline V gene (reference sequence). The entire variable domain, with the rest obtained from reference TRBV19 and TRBJ1-1, is as follows: DGGITQSPKYLFRKEGQNVTLSCEQNLNHDAMYWYRQDPGQGLRLIYYSQIVNDFQKGDIAEGYSVSREKKESFPLTVTSAQKNPTAFYLCASSIVKGQGGTEAFFGQGTRLTVV.

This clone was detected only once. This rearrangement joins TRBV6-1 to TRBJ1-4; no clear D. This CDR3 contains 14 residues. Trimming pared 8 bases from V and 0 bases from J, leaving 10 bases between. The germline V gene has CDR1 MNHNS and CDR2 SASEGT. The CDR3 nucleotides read TGTGCCAGCCTTTACAGTGCAACTAATGAAAAACTGTTTTTT. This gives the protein CASLYSATNEKLFF.

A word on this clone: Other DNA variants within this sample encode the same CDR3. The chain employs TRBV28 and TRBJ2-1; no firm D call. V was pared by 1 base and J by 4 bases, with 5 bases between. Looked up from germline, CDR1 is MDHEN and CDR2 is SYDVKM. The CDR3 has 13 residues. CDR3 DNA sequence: TGTGCCAGCAGTTTATCTGGTTACAATGAGCAGTTCTTC. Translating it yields CASSLSGYNEQFF.

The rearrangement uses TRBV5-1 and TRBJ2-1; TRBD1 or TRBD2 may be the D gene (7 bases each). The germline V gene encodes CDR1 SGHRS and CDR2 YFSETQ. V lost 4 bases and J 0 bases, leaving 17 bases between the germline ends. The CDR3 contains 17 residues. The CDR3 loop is CASSRGGLAASYNEQFF. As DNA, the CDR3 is TGCGCCAGCAGCCGAGGGGGCCTAGCGGCCTCCTACAATGAGCAGTTCTTC.

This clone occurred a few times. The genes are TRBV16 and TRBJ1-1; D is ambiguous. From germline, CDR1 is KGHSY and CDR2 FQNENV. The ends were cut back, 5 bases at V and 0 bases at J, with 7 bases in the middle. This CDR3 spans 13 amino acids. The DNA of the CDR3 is TGTGCCAGCAGCAAGGGTGTGAACACTGAAGCTTTCTTT. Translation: CASSKGVNTEAFF. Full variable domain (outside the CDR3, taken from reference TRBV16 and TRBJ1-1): GEEVAQTPKHLVRGEGQKAKLYCAPIKGHSYVFWYQQVLKNEFKFLISFQNENVFDETGMPKERFSAKCLPNSPCSLEIQATKLEDSAVYFCASSKGVNTEAFFGQGTRLTVV.

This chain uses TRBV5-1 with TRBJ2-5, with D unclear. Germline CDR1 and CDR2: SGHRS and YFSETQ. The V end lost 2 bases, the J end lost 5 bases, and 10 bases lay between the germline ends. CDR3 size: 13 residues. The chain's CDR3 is CASSFTIGETQYF. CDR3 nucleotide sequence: TGCGCCAGCAGCTTTACTATAGGGGAGACCCAGTACTTC.

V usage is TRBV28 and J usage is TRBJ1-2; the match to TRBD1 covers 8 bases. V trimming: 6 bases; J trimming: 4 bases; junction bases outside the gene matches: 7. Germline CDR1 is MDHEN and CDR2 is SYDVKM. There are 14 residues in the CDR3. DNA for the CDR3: TGTGCCAGCAGCTGGCAGGGGGCTTCCTATGGCTACACCTTC. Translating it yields CASSWQGASYGYTF.

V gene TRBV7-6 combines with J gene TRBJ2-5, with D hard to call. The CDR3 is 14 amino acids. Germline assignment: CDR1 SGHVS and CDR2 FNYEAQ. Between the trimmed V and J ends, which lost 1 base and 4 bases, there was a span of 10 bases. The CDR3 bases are TGTGCCAGCAGCTTAGTGCGCCTAGGAGAGACCCAGTACTTC. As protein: CASSLVRLGETQYF.

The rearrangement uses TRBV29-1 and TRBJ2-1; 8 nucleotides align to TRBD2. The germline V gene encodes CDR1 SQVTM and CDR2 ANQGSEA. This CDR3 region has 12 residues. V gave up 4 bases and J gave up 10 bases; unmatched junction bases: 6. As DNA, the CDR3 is TGCAGCGTTGGACTAGCGAATGAAGAGCAGTTCTTC. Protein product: CSVGLANEEQFF.

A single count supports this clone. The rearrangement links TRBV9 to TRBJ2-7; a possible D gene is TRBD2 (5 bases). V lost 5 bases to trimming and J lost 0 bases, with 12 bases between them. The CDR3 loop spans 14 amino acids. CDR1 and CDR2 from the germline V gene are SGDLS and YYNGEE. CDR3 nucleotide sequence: TGTGCCAGCAGTTCAAGAGGGAGCTCCTACGAGCAGTACTTC. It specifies CASSSRGSSYEQYF.

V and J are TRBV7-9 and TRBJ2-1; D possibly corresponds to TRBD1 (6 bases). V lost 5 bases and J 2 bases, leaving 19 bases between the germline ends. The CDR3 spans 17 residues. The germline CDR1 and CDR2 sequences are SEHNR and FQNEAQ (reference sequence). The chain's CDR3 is CASSPRRQDLTYNEQFF. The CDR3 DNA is TGTGCCAGCAGCCCCCGGCGACAGGACTTAACCTACAATGAGCAGTTCTTC.

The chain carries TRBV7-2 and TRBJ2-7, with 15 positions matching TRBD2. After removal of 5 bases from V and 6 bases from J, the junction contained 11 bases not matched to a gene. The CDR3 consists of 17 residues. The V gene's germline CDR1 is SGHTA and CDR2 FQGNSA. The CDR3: CASSPDQQGLAGGEQYF. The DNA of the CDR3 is TGTGCCAGCAGCCCGGACCAACAGGGACTAGCGGGAGGCGAGCAGTACTTC. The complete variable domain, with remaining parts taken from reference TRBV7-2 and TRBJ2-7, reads GAGVSQSPSNKVTEKGKDVELRCDPISGHTALYWYRQSLGQGLEFLIYFQGNSAPDKSGLPSDRFSAERTGGSVSTLTIQRTQQEDSAVYLCASSPDQQGLAGGEQYFGPGTRLTVT.

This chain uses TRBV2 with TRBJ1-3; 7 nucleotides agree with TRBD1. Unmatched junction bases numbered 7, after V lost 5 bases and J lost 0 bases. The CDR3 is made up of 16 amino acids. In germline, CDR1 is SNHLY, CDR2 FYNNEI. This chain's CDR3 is CASSIDRVSSGNTIYF. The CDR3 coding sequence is TGTGCCAGCAGTATAGACAGGGTGAGCTCTGGAAACACCATATATTTT. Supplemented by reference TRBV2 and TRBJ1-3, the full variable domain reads EPEVTQTPSHQVTQMGQEVILRCVPISNHLYFYWYRQILGQKVEFLVSFYNNEISEKSEIFDDQFSVERPDGSNFTLKIRSTKLEDSAMYFCASSIDRVSSGNTIYFGEGSWLTVV.

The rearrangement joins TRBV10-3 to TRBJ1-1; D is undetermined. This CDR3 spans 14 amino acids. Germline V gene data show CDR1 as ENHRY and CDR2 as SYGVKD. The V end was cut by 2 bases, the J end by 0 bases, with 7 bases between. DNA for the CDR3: TGTGCCATCAGTGAGACAGAATTGAACACTGAAGCTTTCTTT. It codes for CAISETELNTEAFF.

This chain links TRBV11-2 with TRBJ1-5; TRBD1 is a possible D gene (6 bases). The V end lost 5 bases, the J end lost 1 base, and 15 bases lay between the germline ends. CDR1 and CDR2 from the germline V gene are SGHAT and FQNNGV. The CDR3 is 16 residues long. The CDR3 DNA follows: TGTGCCAGCAGCAAAGGGGGGCGAAGGAGCAATCAGCCCCAGCATTTT. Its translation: CASSKGGRRSNQPQHF.

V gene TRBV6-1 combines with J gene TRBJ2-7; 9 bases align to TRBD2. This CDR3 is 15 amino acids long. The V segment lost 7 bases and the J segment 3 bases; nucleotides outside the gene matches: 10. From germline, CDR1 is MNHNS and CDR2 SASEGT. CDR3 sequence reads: CASTPEAGGGYEQYF. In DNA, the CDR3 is TGTGCCAGCACCCCTGAGGCGGGGGGGGGCTACGAGCAGTACTTC.

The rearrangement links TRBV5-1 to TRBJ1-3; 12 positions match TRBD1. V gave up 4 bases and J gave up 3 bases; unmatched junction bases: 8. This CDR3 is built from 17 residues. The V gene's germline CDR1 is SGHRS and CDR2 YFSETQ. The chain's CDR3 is CASSPMGQGAFGNTIYF. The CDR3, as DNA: TGCGCCAGCAGCCCCATGGGACAGGGGGCTTTTGGAAACACCATATATTTT.

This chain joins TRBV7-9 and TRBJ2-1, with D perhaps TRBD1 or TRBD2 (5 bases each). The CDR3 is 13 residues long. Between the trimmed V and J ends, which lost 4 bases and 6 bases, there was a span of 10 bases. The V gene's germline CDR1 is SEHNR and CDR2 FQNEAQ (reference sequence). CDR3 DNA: TGTGCCAGCAGCTCAGGGACCGCCAATGAGCAGTTCTTC. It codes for CASSSGTANEQFF.

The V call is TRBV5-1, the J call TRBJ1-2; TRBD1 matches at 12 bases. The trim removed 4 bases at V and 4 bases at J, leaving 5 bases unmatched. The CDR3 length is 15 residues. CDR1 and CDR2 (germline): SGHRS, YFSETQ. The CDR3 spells CASSVGTGGTYGYTF. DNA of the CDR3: TGCGCCAGCAGCGTCGGGACAGGGGGCACCTATGGCTACACCTTC.

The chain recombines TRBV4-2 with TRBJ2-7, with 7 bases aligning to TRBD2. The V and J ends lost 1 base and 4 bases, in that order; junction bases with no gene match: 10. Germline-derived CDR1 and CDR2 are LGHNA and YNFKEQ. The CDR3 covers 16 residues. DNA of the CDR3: TGTGCCAGCAGCCAAGGGTCAGCGGGAAAACTTTACGAGCAGTACTTC. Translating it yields CASSQGSAGKLYEQYF.

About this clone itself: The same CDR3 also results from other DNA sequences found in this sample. CDR3 protein: CASSYRGSGANVLTF. For the CDR3, the DNA is TGTGCCAGCAGTTACAGGGGATCTGGGGCCAACGTCCTGACTTTC. J is TRBJ2-6 and V is TRBV6-5; weak D call: TRBD1 (5 bases). This CDR3 has 15 residues. The V gene's germline CDR1 is MNHEY and CDR2 SVGAGI. V lost 2 bases, J lost 1 base, and 6 bases lay in between.

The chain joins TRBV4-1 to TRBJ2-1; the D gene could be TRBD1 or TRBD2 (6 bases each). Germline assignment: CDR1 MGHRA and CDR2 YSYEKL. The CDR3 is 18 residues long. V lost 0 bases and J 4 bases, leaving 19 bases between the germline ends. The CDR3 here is CASSQDVRRGVVYNEQFF. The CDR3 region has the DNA TGCGCCAGCAGCCAAGATGTACGTAGGGGGGTGGTATACAATGAGCAGTTCTTC.

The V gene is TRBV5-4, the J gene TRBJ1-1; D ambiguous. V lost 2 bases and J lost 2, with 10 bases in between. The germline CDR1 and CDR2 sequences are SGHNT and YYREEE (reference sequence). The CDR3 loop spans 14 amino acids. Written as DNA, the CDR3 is TGTGCCAGCAGCTTTCCAGGACGAAACACTGAAGCTTTCTTT. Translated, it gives CASSFPGRNTEAFF.

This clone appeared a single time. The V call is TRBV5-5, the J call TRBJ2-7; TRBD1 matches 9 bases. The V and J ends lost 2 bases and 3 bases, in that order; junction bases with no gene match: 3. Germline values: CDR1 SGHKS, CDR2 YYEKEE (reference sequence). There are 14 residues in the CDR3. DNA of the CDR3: TGTGCCAGCAGCTTCGGACAGGGGATCTACGAGCAGTACTTC. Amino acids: CASSFGQGIYEQYF.

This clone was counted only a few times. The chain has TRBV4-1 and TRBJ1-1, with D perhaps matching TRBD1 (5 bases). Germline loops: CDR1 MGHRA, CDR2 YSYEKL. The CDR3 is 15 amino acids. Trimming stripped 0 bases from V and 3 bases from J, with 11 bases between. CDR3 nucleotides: TGCGCCAGCAGCCAAGAGGCGCAGGGCTACACTGAAGCTTTCTTT. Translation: CASSQEAQGYTEAFF.

The CDR3 DNA reads TGTGCCAGCAGTTTATCCCCTCTCAGTAGCGGGAGTAGGGAGACCCAGTACTTC. This sequence encodes CASSLSPLSSGSRETQYF. This sequence joins TRBV28 and TRBJ2-5; 9 nucleotides agree with TRBD2. Germline V lookup: CDR1 MDHEN, CDR2 SYDVKM. The J segment lost 5 bases and the V segment lost 1 base, leaving 14 bases of the junction unmatched. This CDR3 is built from 18 residues.